These T cell receptor beta chains were read from a single sample in a study of shared clonotypes between healthy human individuals. Assay: immunoSEQ multiplex PCR; the TCRdb copy retains only in-frame clones and omits some. This repertoire shows roughly 2.2 million clones, 85% to 95% found once; its top ten account for 0.39%. The sequenced sample was naive CD4+ T cells from PBMCs. These receptors came from a man aged 18 to 30 in good health. Some clones in this sample may be carry-over from other donors' samples. Each CDR3 is given with its conserved first and last residue. A D gene is named only where the DNA matches it firmly. Rows may omit the clone size; those that give it use once, few, many or a size class.

V gene	D gene	J gene	CDR3 length	clone size	CDR3 DNA	CDR3 protein
TRBV5-6	TRBD1	TRBJ1-3	17	.	TGTGCCAGCAGCTTGTCCCCGGGACAGATCTCTGGAAACACCATATATTTT	CASSLSPGQISGNTIYF
TRBV18	.	TRBJ2-3	14	.	TGTGCCAGCTCCCCCCTTAAAAGTACAGATACGCAGTATTTT	CASSPLKSTDTQYF
TRBV9	.	TRBJ2-5	14	.	TGTGCCAGCAGCGGAACAGCGGTTCAAGAGACCCAGTACTTC	CASSGTAVQETQYF
TRBV5-4	TRBD1	TRBJ1-1	13	.	TGTGCCAGCAGCCCAGGACAGGGTCAAGAAGCTTTCTTT	CASSPGQGQEAFF
TRBV28	.	TRBJ1-1	16	.	TGTGCCAGCAGCTACGTCGGCCAACCTCCGAACACTGAAGCTTTCTTT	CASSYVGQPPNTEAFF
TRBV10-3	TRBD2	TRBJ2-1	13	.	TGTGCCATCAGTGAGGTTGGGGCTAGCGGGCAGTTCTTC	CAISEVGASGQFF
TRBV5-1	.	TRBJ1-2	14	once	TGCGCCAGCAGGTCTGGCTCCGAGATAGGGGGCTACACCTTC	CASRSGSEIGGYTF
TRBV7-6	TRBD1	TRBJ2-7	16	.	TGTGCCAGCAGCCCGCGTTGGACAGGGACCTCCTACGAGCAGTACTTC	CASSPRWTGTSYEQYF
TRBV7-8	.	TRBJ2-3	13	.	TGTGCCAGCAGCTTAGGACTAGATAATACGCAGTATTTT	CASSLGLDNTQYF
TRBV7-3	.	TRBJ1-3	13	.	TGTGCCAGCAGCATCGGGGCTGGAAACACCATATATTTT	CASSIGAGNTIYF
TRBV6-6	.	TRBJ2-7	12	.	TGTGCCAGCACCGGGAATTCCTACGAGCAGTACTTC	CASTGNSYEQYF
TRBV7-2	.	TRBJ2-2	15	.	TGTGCCAGCAGCCCAACCCCCCAGAGTTCCGGGGAGCTGTTTTTT	CASSPTPQSSGELFF
TRBV21-1	.	TRBJ1-2	14	.	TGTGCCAGCAGCAAAACCGGGAGAGATTATGGCTACACCTTC	CASSKTGRDYGYTF
TRBV11-2	TRBD2	TRBJ2-1	15	.	TGTGCCAGCAGCACGACTCTACGGACTAGCAATGAGCAGTTCTTC	CASSTTLRTSNEQFF
TRBV2	TRBD2	TRBJ2-2	17	.	TGTGCCAGCAGTGAAGGTGGAGCGGGAGGGGTCACCGGGGAGCTGTTTTTT	CASSEGGAGGVTGELFF
TRBV4-1	TRBD2	TRBJ2-1	16	.	TGCGCCAGCAGCCCCCGACTAGCGGGATTTCAGGATGAGCAGTTCTTC	CASSPRLAGFQDEQFF
TRBV18	.	TRBJ2-7	14	.	TGTGCCAGCTCAAATGTCGGGACAAACTACGAGCAGTACTTC	CASSNVGTNYEQYF
TRBV4-3	.	TRBJ2-7	14	.	TGCGCCAGCAGCCGCGCAGGGTTCTCCTACGAGCAGTACTTC	CASSRAGFSYEQYF
TRBV9	TRBD1	TRBJ1-4	16	.	TGTGCCAGCAGCGCCCTCGGGACAGGGGGCTTTGAAAAACTGTTTTTT	CASSALGTGGFEKLFF
TRBV5-5	.	TRBJ1-4	16	once	TGTGCCAGCAGCCCCCTGACAGTCCTGGCCCCTGAAAAACTGTTTTTT	CASSPLTVLAPEKLFF
TRBV9	.	TRBJ2-2	16	.	TGTGCCAGCAGCGTAGGTTTGGGAGTTCGGGACGGGGAGCTGTTTTTT	CASSVGLGVRDGELFF
TRBV4-1	TRBD1	TRBJ2-3	15	.	TGCGCCAGCAGCCACCCGGGACAGGGAGGGGATACGCAGTATTTT	CASSHPGQGGDTQYF
TRBV29-1	TRBD1	TRBJ1-2	16	once	TGCAGCGTGTCAGACAGGGGGCTTGGCTCGAACTATGGCTACACCTTC	CSVSDRGLGSNYGYTF
TRBV5-6	.	TRBJ2-7	13	once	TGTGCCAGCAGCTTCCTCTTATCAGCCGAGCAGTACTTC	CASSFLLSAEQYF
TRBV29-1	TRBD2	TRBJ2-3	16	.	TGCAGCGTAAAAAAAACCCCGGGACTAGGGGCAGATACGCAGTATTTT	CSVKKTPGLGADTQYF
TRBV29-1	.	TRBJ1-3	14	.	TGCAGCGTTCGGACGGGCCTCTCTGGAAACACCATATATTTT	CSVRTGLSGNTIYF
TRBV5-1	TRBD1	TRBJ1-2	15	.	TGCGCCAGCAGCTTACGACAGGGGATTGACTATGGCTACACCTTC	CASSLRQGIDYGYTF
TRBV5-4	TRBD2	TRBJ2-7	14	.	TGTGCCAGCAGCTTGGCTAGCGGGAGAACCGAGCAGTACTTC	CASSLASGRTEQYF
TRBV5-1	.	TRBJ2-1	13	.	TGCGCCAGCAGCGTCGGGATCTACAATGAGCAGTTCTTC	CASSVGIYNEQFF
TRBV28	.	TRBJ2-1	13	.	TGTGCCAGCAGTTTTTCGGGTTACAATGAGCAGTTCTTC	CASSFSGYNEQFF
TRBV27	.	TRBJ1-5	16	once	TGTGCCAGCAGTCCGGACAGAACTTATAGCAATCAGCCCCAGCATTTT	CASSPDRTYSNQPQHF
TRBV28	.	TRBJ2-7	11	.	TGTGCCAGCAGTTTGGAAGGCGAGCAGTACTTC	CASSLEGEQYF
TRBV19	.	TRBJ1-2	15	.	TGTGCCAGTAGTATGGGAGACCGAGGAGGGTATGGCTACACCTTC	CASSMGDRGGYGYTF
TRBV14	.	TRBJ1-1	12	few	TGTGCCAGCAGCCAAGTTCCCACTGAAGCTTTCTTT	CASSQVPTEAFF
TRBV28	.	TRBJ1-4	16	.	TGTGCCAGCAGTTTAGTTGCTCCAACAACTAATGAAAAACTGTTTTTT	CASSLVAPTTNEKLFF
TRBV6-5	.	TRBJ2-7	13	.	TGTGCCAGCAGTTACGGGGGGCTGCGCGAGCAGTACTTC	CASSYGGLREQYF
TRBV7-2	.	TRBJ1-1	13	.	TGTGCCAGCAGCTTAATAGGCGTGGGTGAAGCTTTCTTT	CASSLIGVGEAFF
TRBV28	.	TRBJ2-6	16	.	TGTGCCAGCAGTTCCCCGGGGCTTTTGAGGGCCAACGTCCTGACTTTC	CASSSPGLLRANVLTF
TRBV5-5	.	TRBJ1-1	11	.	TGTGCCAGCAGCTTGACCCCTGAAGCTTTCTTT	CASSLTPEAFF
TRBV4-1	TRBD2	TRBJ2-2	18	.	TGCGCCAGCAGCCAGACGGGACTAGCGGGGCGGTACACCGGGGAGCTGTTTTTT	CASSQTGLAGRYTGELFF
TRBV21-1	.	TRBJ2-1	10	.	TGTGCCAGCAGTATTCATGAGCAGTTCTTC	CASSIHEQFF